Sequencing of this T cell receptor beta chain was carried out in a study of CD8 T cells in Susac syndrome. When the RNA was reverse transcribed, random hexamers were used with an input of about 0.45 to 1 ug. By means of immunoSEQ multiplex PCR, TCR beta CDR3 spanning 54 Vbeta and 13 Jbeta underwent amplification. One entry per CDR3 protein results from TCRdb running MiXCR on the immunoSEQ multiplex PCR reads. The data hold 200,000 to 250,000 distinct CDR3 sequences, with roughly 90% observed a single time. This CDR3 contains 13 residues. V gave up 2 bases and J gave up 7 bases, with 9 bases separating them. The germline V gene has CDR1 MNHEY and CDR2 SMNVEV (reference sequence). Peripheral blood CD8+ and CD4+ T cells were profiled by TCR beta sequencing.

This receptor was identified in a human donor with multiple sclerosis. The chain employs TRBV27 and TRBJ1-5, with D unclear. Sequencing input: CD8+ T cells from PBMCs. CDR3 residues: CASSLTAYQPQHF. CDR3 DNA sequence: TGTGCCAGCAGTTTAACCGCGTACCAGCCCCAGCATTTT.